This TCR beta chain emerged from a study of CD8+CD57+ T cells in acquired aplastic anemia. Across the whole study: Sorted CD4+ and CD8+ cells yielded DNA averaging roughly 3.3 ug.

This clonotype occurred a few times. Germline lookup yields CDR1 SGHRS and CDR2 YFSETQ. This CDR3 contains 16 residues. Trimming took 0 bases from V and 5 from J; bases not matched to a gene: 10. Sequenced patients had shown CD8+CD57+ cell expansion by flow cytometry. The TCR beta profiling, which covered VDJ combination and CDR3 sequence, was carried out using genomic DNA as the template. Using its own MiXCR run on the reads, TCRdb lists one record per CDR3 protein. The data hold under 250,000 distinct CDR3 sequences, with about 44% observed a single time. The sample was sorted CD4+, CD8+, or CD8+CD57+ T cells (not recorded which) from PBMCs. The J gene is TRBJ2-5, the V gene TRBV5-1; TRBD2 matches at 7 bases. The sequence was collected from a human donor with aplastic anemia. In nucleotides, the CDR3 is TGCGCCAGCAGCTTGGGTGAGGGAAGCGGGGAGGAGACCCAGTACTTC. The encoded protein is CASSLGEGSGEETQYF.